This T cell receptor (beta chain) appears in the sequencing data of a study of T-cell memory formation after mild COVID-19. Germline trimming cut 1 base from V and 0 bases from J; bases unmatched to any gene: 10. Germline V gene data show CDR1 as SGHRS and CDR2 as YFSETQ. CDR3 length equals 17 residues. This clonotype was recorded a few times. Its antigen is as yet unknown. TCRdb reprocessed the 5' RACE reads with MiXCR, giving one entry per CDR3 protein. The table includes about 250,000 distinct CDR3 sequences, 15% detected once. The study's findings and limits: Nothing showed for sure that second-wave clones peaking on day 37 were SARS-CoV-2 specific. Later expanders leaned CD4+, whereas clones that contracted between day 15 and 85 were balanced CD4/CD8.

Sequencing used PBMCs or a T cell subset sorted from them (not recorded which). This sequence originates from an adult woman who had mild COVID-19 (a few samples of this study predate the infection). Cell type and time point are not known. The V and J genes are TRBV5-1 and TRBJ2-7, with 7 positions matching TRBD2. Here the CDR3 DNA reads TGCGCCAGCAGCTTGAATCCTGGCGGGGGAAGCTCCTACGAGCAGTACTTC. Residues: CASSLNPGGGSSYEQYF.